This passage covers 4 T cell receptor beta chains from one sample sequenced in a study of T cell responses to AZD1222 COVID-19 vaccine. TCRdb keeps only in-frame clones here, not all; method: immunoSEQ multiplex PCR. This table has 45,000 to 70,000 clones, roughly 90% appearing once. The sequencing used peripheral blood, collected 28 days after the second AZD1222 dose. Every receptor here comes from an adult who received the AZD1222 COVID-19 vaccine.

This clone was seen a handful of times. V usage is TRBV11-3 and J usage is TRBJ2-6, with D possibly matching TRBD1 (6 bases). CDR3 length equals 17 residues. Deletions cut 5 bases from V and 0 bases from J, with 14 bases between. Germline V lookup: CDR1 SGHNT, CDR2 YENEEA. Written as DNA, the CDR3 is TGTGCCAGCAGCCGCCGACAGGCAGACTCTGGGGCCAACGTCCTGACTTTC. Translated: CASSRRQADSGANVLTF.

The CDR3 protein is CASSSTGTTSTDTQYF. In DNA, the CDR3 is TGTGCCAGCAGTTCTACTGGGACGACTAGCACAGATACGCAGTATTTT. The V and J genes are TRBV27 and TRBJ2-3, with D perhaps assigned TRBD1 or TRBD2 (5 bases each). Deletions cut 4 bases from V and 0 bases from J, with 14 bases between. This CDR3 has 16 amino acids. Looked up from germline, CDR1 is MNHEY and CDR2 is SMNVEV (reference sequence).

This chain joins TRBV5-1 and TRBJ2-5, with 7 bases matching TRBD1. J gave up 0 bases and V 0 bases, and 5 bases lay outside the gene matches. The V gene's germline CDR1 is SGHRS and CDR2 YFSETQ. The CDR3 covers 16 residues. The CDR3 sequence: CASSLVGTDYQETQYF. CDR3 DNA: TGCGCCAGCAGCTTGGTAGGGACAGACTACCAAGAGACCCAGTACTTC.

This chain connects TRBV7-2 to TRBJ2-7; possibly TRBD1 for D (5 bases). Trimming shortened V by 2 bases and J by 4 bases, and 12 bases separated the two germline ends. Germline CDR1 reads SGHTA; CDR2 reads FQGNSA. This CDR3 contains 14 residues. The chain's CDR3 is CASSLQGIQYEQYF. CDR3 nucleotides: TGTGCCAGCAGCTTACAGGGCATCCAGTACGAGCAGTACTTC.